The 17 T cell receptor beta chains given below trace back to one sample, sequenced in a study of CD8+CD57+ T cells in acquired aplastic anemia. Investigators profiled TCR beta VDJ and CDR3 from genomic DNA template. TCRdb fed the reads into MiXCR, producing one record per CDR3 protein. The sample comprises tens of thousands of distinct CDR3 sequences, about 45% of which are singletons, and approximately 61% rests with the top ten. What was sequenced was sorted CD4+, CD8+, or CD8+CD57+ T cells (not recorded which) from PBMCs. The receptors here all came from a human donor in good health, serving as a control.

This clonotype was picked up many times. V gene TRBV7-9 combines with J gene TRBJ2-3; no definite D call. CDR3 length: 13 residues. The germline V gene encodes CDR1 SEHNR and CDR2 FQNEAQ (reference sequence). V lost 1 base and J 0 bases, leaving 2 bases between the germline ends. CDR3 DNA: TGTGCCAGCAGCTTAGGGAGCACAGATACGCAGTATTTT. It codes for CASSLGSTDTQYF.

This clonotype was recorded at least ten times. The CDR3 coding sequence is TGTGCCAGCAGCCCCCTGGAGGGGACTGAAGCTTTCTTT. Its translation: CASSPLEGTEAFF. The chain joins TRBV7-9 to TRBJ1-1; a possible D gene is TRBD1 (5 bases). Trimming removed 5 bases at V and 5 bases at J, with 12 bases between. There are 13 residues in the CDR3. Germline lookup yields CDR1 SEHNR and CDR2 FQNEAQ (reference sequence).

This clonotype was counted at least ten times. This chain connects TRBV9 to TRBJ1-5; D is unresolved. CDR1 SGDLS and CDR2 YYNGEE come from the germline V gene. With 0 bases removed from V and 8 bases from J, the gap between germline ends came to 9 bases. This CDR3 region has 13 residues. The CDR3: CASSVESREPQHF. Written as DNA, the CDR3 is TGTGCCAGCAGCGTAGAATCACGTGAGCCCCAGCATTTT. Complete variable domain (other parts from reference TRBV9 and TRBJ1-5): DSGVTQTPKHLITATGQRVTLRCSPRSGDLSVYWYQQSLDQGLQFLIQYYNGEERAKGNILERFSAQQFPDLHSELNLSSLELGDSALYFCASSVESREPQHFGDGTRLSIL.

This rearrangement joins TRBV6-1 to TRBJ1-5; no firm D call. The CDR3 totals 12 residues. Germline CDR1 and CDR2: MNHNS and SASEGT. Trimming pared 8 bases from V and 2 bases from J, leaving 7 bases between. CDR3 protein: CASQSGNQPQHF. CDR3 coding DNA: TGTGCCAGCCAGTCGGGCAATCAGCCCCAGCATTTT.

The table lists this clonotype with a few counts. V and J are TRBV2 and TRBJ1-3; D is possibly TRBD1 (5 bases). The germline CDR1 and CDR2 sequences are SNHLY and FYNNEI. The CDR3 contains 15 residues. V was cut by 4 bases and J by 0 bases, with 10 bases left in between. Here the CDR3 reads CASSVGHLSGNTIYF. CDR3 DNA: TGTGCCAGCAGTGTCGGACATCTCTCTGGAAACACCATATATTTT.

CDR3 region: CAISDRGWYGYTF. The CDR3 DNA follows: TGTGCCATCAGTGACAGGGGTTGGTACGGCTACACCTTC. The J gene is TRBJ1-2, the V gene TRBV10-3; TRBD1 is a possible D gene (6 bases). This CDR3 region has 13 residues. Trimming shortened V by 3 bases and J by 8 bases, and 13 bases separated the two germline ends. CDR1 and CDR2 from the germline V gene are ENHRY and SYGVKD.

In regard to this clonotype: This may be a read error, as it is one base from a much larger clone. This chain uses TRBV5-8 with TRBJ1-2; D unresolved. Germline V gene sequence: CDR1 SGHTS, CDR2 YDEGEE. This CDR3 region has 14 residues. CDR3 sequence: CASNLGGIGYGYTF. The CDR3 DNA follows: TGTGCCAGCAACTTGGGAGGGATAGGCTATGGCTACACCTTC.

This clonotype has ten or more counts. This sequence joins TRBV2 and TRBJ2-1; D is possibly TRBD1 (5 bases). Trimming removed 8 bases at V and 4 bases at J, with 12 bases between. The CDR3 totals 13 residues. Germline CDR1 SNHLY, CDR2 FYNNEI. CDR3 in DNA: TGTGCCAGCTTTGGGCAGGGTTACAATGAGCAGTTCTTC. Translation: CASFGQGYNEQFF. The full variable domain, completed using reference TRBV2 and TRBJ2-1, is EPEVTQTPSHQVTQMGQEVILRCVPISNHLYFYWYRQILGQKVEFLVSFYNNEISEKSEIFDDQFSVERPDGSNFTLKIRSTKLEDSAMYFCASFGQGYNEQFFGPGTRLTVL.

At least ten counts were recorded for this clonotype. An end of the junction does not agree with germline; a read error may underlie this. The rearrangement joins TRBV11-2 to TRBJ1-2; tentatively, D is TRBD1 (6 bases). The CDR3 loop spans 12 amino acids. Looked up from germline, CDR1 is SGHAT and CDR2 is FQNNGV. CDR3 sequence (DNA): TGTGCCAGCAGCTCCCGCGGGGGGGGGGCTGCCTTC. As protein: CASSSRGGGAAF.

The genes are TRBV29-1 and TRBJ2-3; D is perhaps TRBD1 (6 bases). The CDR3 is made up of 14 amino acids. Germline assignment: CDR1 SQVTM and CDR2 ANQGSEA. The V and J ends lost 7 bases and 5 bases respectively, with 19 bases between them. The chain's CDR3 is CSAEWSGDGDTQYF. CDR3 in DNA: TGCAGCGCCGAATGGTCAGGGGATGGAGATACGCAGTATTTT.

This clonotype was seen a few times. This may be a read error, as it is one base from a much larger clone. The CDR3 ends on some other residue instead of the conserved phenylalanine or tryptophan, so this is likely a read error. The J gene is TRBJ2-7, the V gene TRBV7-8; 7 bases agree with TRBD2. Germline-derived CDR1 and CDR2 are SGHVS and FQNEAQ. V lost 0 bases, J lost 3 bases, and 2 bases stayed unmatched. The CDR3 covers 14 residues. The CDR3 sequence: CASSLAASGYEQYL. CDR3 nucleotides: TGTGCCAGCAGCTTAGCGGCTAGCGGCTACGAGCAGTACCTC.

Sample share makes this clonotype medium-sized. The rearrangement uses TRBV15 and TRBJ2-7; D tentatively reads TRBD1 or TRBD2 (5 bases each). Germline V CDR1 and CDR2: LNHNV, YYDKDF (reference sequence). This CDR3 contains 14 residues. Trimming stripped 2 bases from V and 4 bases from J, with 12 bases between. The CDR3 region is CATSRSWGKYEQYF. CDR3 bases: TGTGCCACCAGCAGATCCTGGGGGAAGTACGAGCAGTACTTC.

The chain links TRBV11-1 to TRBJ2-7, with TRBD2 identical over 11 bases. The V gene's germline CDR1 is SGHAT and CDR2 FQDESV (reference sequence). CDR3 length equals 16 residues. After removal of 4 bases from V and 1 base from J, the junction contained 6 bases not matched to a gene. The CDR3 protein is CASSSRGTSGSYEQYF. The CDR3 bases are TGTGCCAGCAGCTCCCGCGGGACTAGCGGATCCTACGAGCAGTACTTC.

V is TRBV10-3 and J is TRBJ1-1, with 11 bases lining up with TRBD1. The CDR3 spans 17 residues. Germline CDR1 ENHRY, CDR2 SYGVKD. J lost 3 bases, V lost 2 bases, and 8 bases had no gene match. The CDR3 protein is CAISEPVGTGGDTEAFF. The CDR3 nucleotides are TGTGCCATCAGTGAGCCTGTAGGGACAGGGGGGGACACTGAAGCTTTCTTT.

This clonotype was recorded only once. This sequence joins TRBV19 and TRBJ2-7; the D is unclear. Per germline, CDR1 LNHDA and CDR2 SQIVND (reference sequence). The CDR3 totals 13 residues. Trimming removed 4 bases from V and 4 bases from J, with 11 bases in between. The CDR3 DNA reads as TGTGCCAGTAGTACCTGGGATCGGTACGAGCAGTACTTC. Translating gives CASSTWDRYEQYF.

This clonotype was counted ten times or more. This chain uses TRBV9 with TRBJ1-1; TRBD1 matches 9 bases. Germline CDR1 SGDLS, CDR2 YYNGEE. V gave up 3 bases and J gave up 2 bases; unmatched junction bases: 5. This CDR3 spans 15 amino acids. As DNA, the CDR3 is TGTGCCAGCAGCGGGGGGGACAGGGCCAACACTGAAGCTTTCTTT. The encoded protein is CASSGGDRANTEAFF.

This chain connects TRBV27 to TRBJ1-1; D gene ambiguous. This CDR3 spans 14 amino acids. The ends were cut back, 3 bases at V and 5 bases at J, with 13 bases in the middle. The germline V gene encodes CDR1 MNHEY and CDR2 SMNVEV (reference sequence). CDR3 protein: CASSFDPLGTEAFF. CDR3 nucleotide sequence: TGTGCCAGCAGTTTTGATCCCCTCGGGACTGAAGCTTTCTTT.